A selection of T cell receptor beta chains follows, all from one sample in a study of blood T cell repertoires in COVID-19. This table comes from immunoSEQ multiplex PCR, and its TCRdb copy is limited to in-frame clones, with some not included. Among 96,000 or so clones, 85% to 95% were seen once, and the ten largest hold 1.5% to 2%. The sample consisted of peripheral blood. The receptors originated from a man between 60 and 70 years old with acute or convalescent COVID-19. CDR3s include the opening cysteine and the closing phenylalanine or tryptophan. D genes are given only for firm matches.

TRBV5-1 - CASSPGLYITDTQYF
TRBV7-9 TRBD2 CASSGHGGVDEQYF
TRBV3-1/TRBV3-2 - CASSQVPGRGQPQHF
TRBV7-2 TRBD2 CASSLASSGQYF
TRBV27 TRBD1 CASSRQGRSTEAFF
TRBV5-6 - CASSPPGSTGNTIYF
TRBV30 TRBD2 CAWKDGTSHYNEQFF
TRBV28 TRBD1 CASSLTGTWEKLFF
TRBV7-5 - CARIGTSGRLTNEQFF
TRBV7-3 - CASSLTSQAGWRDGYTF
TRBV5-5 - CASSLGRRDRGYEQYF
TRBV14 - CASSQDLRSPGGENGYTF
TRBV5-6 - CASSLGSSHNEQFF
TRBV5-4 - CASSQDPGGNTGELFF
TRBV30 TRBD1 CAWSARTGGGETQYF
TRBV25-1 TRBD1 CASSDSGGTNRAEAFF
TRBV9 - CASSPLSGGELFF
TRBV7-9 TRBD1 CASSPLQGGITEAFF
TRBV28 - CASSLITGRTEAFF
TRBV12-3/TRBV12-4 - CASSIGSQETQYF
TRBV7-8 - CASSQGLSEQYF
TRBV9 TRBD1 CASSVGDRVGDTQYF
TRBV3-1/TRBV3-2 TRBD2 CASSLGTSGLNEQFF
TRBV4-2 TRBD2 CASSQRVGLAGTGELFF
TRBV18 - CASSLEPDTYEQYF
TRBV4-3 TRBD1 CASSQDVGQGDEQYF
TRBV5-6 TRBD1 CASSLAGRGPGNTIYF
TRBV7-3 TRBD2 CASSLNPSGTADTQYF
TRBV6-5 TRBD1 CAAGAGGPYEQYF
TRBV4-3 TRBD2 CASSQDSGWTSGSYEQFF
TRBV7-6 - CASSLAVGSGTDTQYF
TRBV5-1 TRBD1 CASKGQLSGNTIYF
TRBV4-2 - CASSQDWSGNYGYTF
TRBV13 TRBD2 CASTAEWPSGSGGAMRISNEQFF
TRBV5-4 TRBD2 CASSLRREHNEQFF
TRBV7-2 - CASSKPGKTYNEQFF
TRBV4-3 - CASSQQGLYQETQYF
TRBV11-2 TRBD1 CASSLGRGQAVAQYF
TRBV4-3 TRBD2 CASSQERLAENTGELFF
TRBV27 - CASSTGFGSPLHF
TRBV19 - CASSKGGASYEQYF
TRBV6-5 - CASILTPSSYEQYF
TRBV19 - CASSDSLNQPQHF
TRBV5-4 - CASNRFSPPNYGYTF
TRBV3-1/TRBV3-2 TRBD2 CASSHGAGGTYEQYF
TRBV6-4 - CASSELAGQETQYF
TRBV4-3 TRBD2 CASSQSGTSGAYEQYF
TRBV6-5 - CASSYYARGGSYEQYF
TRBV7-6 TRBD2 CASSPWTSSDEQFF
TRBV10-3 - CAISESFSGKGNTEAFF
TRBV12-3/TRBV12-4 - CASSPGGYGYTF
TRBV19 - CASSNGGADYGYTF
TRBV12-3/TRBV12-4 - CASSLGLGYEQYF
TRBV5-1 - CASSEPGQPQHF
TRBV4-1 - CASSQDRATNEKLFF
TRBV30 - CAWSVSVEAFF